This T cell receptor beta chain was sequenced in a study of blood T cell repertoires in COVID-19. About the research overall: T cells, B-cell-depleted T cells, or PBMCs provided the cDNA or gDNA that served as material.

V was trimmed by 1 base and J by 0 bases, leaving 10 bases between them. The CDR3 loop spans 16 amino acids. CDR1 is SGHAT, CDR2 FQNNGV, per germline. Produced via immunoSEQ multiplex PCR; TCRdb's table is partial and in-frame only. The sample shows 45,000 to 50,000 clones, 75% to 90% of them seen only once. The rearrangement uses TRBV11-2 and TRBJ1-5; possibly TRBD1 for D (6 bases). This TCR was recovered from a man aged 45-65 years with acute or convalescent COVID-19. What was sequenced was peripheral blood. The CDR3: CASSLGTAYSNQPQHF. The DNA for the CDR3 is TGTGCCAGCAGCTTAGGGACAGCTTATAGCAATCAGCCCCAGCATTTT.